This T cell receptor (beta chain) comes out of a study of shared clonotypes between healthy human individuals. The CDR3 spans 15 residues. This clone was counted only a few times. Its antigen is not known. Sorted subsets were amplified in replicate PCRs using about 210 ng DNA, 30,000 to 35,000 T cell genomes. Profiled with immunoSEQ multiplex PCR; TCRdb holds only in-frame clones, not every one. Here the sample spans roughly 2.5 million clones, about 92% being singletons. Study results and limitations: It was the non-shared clonotypes that had lower generation probabilities than clonotypes shared by all four donors. Investigators expected sequencing depth to affect clonotype sharing among donors.

The chain combines TRBV21-1 with TRBJ1-4; the table names TRBD1, a call not compared with the DNA. TRBV21-1 is a recognized pseudogene. Sequencing was carried out using naive CD4+ T cells sorted from blood. Subset in this sample: CD45RA+ positively selected. The receptor was isolated from a man aged 18 to 35 in good health. This chain's CDR3 is CASSIRTGDCEKLFF. In DNA, the CDR3 is TGTGCCAGCAGCATTCGGACAGGGGACTGTGAAAAACTGTTTTTT.